This TCR beta chain derives from a study of T cell responses to AZD1222 COVID-19 vaccine. Study-level points and caveats: The donor cohort was predominantly white British with a female majority, and clonal diversity may have been underestimated. Spike as a whole was targeted by vaccine-associated CD4 TCRs, dominant at 160-218 and 743-854.

There are 15 residues in the CDR3. From germline, CDR1 is MNHEY and CDR2 SVGEGT. The V gene lost 6 bases and the J gene lost 2 bases, with 14 bases spanning the gap. Profiling relied on immunoSEQ multiplex PCR, and the TCRdb table lists in-frame clones only, not all of them. The repertoire holds 150,000 to 200,000 clones, about 91% seen once, with roughly 0.49% in the top ten. Details on this clone: As yet, its antigen is unknown.

This sequence joins TRBV6-2 or TRBV6-3 and TRBJ1-5; the D gene is possibly TRBD1 (5 bases). The source of this sequence is an adult in good health. The sample in question was peripheral blood, obtained on day 0 of AZD1222 vaccination. The CDR3 DNA reads as TGTGCCAGCAGGCCTCGGGACGCTCGCAATCAGCCCCAGCATTTT. Translation: CASRPRDARNQPQHF.